What follows describes a single TCR beta chain. Its cognate antigen is unknown. Different DNA sequences within this sample yield the same CDR3. The entry originates in a study of shared clonotypes between healthy human individuals. General study points: Clonotype sharing among donors was expected to depend on sequencing depth. Larger estimated richness was generally seen in naive subsets than in memory subsets.

All of the donors resided in Nashville, Tennessee, and each was a Caucasian adult. Assay execution proceeded at the deep level. The method was immunoSEQ multiplex PCR; TCRdb's version includes in-frame clones alone and lacks a portion of them. The sample holds a few million clones; approximately 94% are singletons and the top ten take less than 0.15%. The CDR3 extends over 11 amino acids. V was clipped by 5 bases and J by 4 bases; unmatched bases: 1. Germline assignment: CDR1 DFQATT and CDR2 SNEGSKA (reference sequence). Sequenced material: naive CD4+ T cells sorted from blood. The subset: CD45RA+ positively selected. The rearrangement joins TRBV20-1 to TRBJ1-1; 7 bases are shared with TRBD1. The sequence derives from a young man in good health. The CDR3, as DNA: TGCAGTGCTGGGACAGCCACTGAAGCTTTCTTT. It specifies CSAGTATEAFF.